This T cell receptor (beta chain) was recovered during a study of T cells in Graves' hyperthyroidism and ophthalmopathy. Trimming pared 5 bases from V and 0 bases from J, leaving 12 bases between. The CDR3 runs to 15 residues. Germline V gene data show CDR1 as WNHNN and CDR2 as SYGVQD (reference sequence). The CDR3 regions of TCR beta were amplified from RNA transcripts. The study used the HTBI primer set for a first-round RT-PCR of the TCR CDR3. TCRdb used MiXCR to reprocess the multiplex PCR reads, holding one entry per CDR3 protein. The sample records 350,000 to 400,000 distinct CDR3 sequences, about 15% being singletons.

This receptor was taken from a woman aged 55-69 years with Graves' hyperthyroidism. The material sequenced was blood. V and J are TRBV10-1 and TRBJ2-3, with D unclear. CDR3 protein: CASSRRGDSTDTQYF. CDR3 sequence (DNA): TGCGCCAGCAGTCGCCGCGGCGATAGCACAGATACGCAGTATTTT.